The clone carrying this TCR beta chain was picked up many times. Antigen: not known. It is likely a read error, because the conserved phenylalanine at the end of the CDR3 is missing. Because the CDR3's place on the DNA is in doubt, the DNA is left out and the CDR3 is given as listed by TCRdb. The sample originates from a study of molecular identifiers for immune sequencing clone quantification. Broader study findings: Identical TCR molecules can share a barcode, and this sharing could underestimate highly expanded clone sizes. Over 98% of effector molecules, but under 1% in naive cells, were held by clones with more than 20 RNA copies.

TCRdb used MiXCR to reprocess the PCR reads, holding one entry per CDR3 protein. Among about 630,000 distinct CDR3 sequences listed, about 25% were seen once. The CDR3 numbers 11 amino acids, ends counted. The germline V gene encodes CDR1 SGHRS and CDR2 YFSETQ. This clonotype was obtained from a human donor in good health. Some libraries in this study had Jurkat cell RNA spiked in. The chain carries TRBV5-1 and TRBJ1-1. The sample was naive CD8+ T cells from blood, with Jurkat cell RNA spiked in. The subset is: FACS-sorted CD8+CD4-CCR7+CD45RA+ naive T cells. The CDR3 is CASSLHPPASG.